The present TCR beta chain was sequenced within a study of T cell responses to AZD1222 COVID-19 vaccine. Whole-study findings and limits: The CD4 TCRs associated with vaccination extended across spike and predominated at 160-218 and 743-854. Donor demographics were predominantly white British with a female majority; clonal diversity may be underestimated.

V was pared by 4 bases and J by 1 base, with 14 bases between. This CDR3 comprises 16 residues. Germline CDR1 and CDR2: SGHRS and YFSETQ. Details on this clone: The antigen remains unidentified.

This table comes from immunoSEQ multiplex PCR, and its TCRdb copy is limited to in-frame clones, with some not included. The table includes 70,000 or so clones, approximately 85% detected once. This receptor was obtained from an adult in good health. The specimen was peripheral blood, collected on day 0 of MenACWY control vaccination. V is TRBV5-1 and J is TRBJ2-2; unclear D gene. The CDR3 nucleotides read TGCGCCAGCAGCGTTCCGGGCCGCCAGAACACCGGGGAGCTGTTTTTT. Translated: CASSVPGRQNTGELFF.